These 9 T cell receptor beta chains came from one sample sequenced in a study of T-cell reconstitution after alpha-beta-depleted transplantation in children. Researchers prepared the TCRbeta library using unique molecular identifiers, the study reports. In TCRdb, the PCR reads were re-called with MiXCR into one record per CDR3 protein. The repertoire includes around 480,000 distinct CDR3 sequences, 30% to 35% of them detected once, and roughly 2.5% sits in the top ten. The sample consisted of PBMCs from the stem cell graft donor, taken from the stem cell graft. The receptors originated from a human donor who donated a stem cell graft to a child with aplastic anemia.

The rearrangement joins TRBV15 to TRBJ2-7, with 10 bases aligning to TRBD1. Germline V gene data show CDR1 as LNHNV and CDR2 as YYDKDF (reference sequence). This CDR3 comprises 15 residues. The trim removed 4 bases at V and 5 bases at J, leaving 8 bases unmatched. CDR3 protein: CATSTAKTGGDEQYF. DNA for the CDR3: TGTGCCACCAGCACGGCTAAGACAGGGGGCGACGAGCAGTACTTC.

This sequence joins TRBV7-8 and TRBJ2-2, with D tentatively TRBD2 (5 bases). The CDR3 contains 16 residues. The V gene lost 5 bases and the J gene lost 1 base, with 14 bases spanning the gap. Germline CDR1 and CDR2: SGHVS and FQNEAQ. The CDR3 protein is CASSPPGWRNTGELFF. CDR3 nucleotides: TGTGCCAGCAGCCCACCGGGGTGGCGGAACACCGGGGAGCTGTTTTTT.

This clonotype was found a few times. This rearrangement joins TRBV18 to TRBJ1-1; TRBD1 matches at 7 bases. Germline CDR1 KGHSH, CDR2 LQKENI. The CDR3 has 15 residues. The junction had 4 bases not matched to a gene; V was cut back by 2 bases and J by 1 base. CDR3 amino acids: CASSPGQVANTEAFF. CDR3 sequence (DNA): TGTGCCAGCTCACCAGGACAGGTCGCGAACACTGAAGCTTTCTTT. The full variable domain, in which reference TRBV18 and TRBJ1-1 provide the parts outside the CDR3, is NAGVMQNPRHLVRRRGQEARLRCSPMKGHSHVYWYRQLPEEGLKFMVYLQKENIIDESGMPKERFSAEFPKEGPSILRIQQVVRGDSAAYFCASSPGQVANTEAFFGQGTRLTVV.

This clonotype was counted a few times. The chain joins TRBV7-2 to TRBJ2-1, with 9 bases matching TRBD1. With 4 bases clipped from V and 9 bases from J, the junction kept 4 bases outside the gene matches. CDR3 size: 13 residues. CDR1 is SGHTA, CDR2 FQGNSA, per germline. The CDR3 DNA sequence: TGTGCCAGCAGCTACAGGGGGCTGGGTGAGCAGTTCTTC. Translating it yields CASSYRGLGEQFF.

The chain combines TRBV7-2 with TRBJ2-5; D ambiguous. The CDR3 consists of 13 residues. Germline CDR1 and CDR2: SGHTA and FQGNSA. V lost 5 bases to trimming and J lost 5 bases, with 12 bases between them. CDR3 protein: CASSPRPRETQYF. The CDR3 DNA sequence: TGTGCCAGCAGCCCCCGGCCCCGGGAGACCCAGTACTTC.

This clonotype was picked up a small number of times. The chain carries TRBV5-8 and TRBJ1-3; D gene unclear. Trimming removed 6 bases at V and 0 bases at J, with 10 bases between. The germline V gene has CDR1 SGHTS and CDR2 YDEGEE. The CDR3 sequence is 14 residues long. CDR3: CASMVVLSGNTIYF. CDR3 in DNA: TGTGCCAGCATGGTCGTTCTCTCTGGAAACACCATATATTTT.

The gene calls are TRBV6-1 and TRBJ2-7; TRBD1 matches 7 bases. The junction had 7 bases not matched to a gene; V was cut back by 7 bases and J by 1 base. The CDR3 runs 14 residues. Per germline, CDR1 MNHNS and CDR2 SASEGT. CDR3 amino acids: CASTWVGQSYEQYF. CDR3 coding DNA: TGTGCCAGCACCTGGGTGGGACAGTCCTACGAGCAGTACTTC.

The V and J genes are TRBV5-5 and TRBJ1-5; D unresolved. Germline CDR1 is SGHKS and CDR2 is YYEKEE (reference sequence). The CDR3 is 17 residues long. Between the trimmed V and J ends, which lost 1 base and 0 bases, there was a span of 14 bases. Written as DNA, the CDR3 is TGTGCCAGCAGCTTGTCCTTATGGAAAAATAGCAATCAGCCCCAGCATTTT. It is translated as CASSLSLWKNSNQPQHF.

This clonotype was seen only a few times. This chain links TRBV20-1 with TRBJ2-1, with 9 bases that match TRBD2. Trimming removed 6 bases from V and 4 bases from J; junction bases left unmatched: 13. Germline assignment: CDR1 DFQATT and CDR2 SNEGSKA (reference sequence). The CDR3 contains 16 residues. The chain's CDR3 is CSASAEGLADYNEQFF. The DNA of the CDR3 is TGCAGTGCCAGTGCGGAGGGACTAGCCGATTACAATGAGCAGTTCTTC.